The rows below give T cell receptor beta chains drawn from one sample of a study of T cell repertoires in cytomegalovirus infection. Their antigen targets remain unknown. TCRdb ran MiXCR on the reads and lists one entry per CDR3 protein. The sample gives 900,000 to 950,000 distinct CDR3 sequences, more than 25% of which show up once; roughly 13% is in the top ten. The sample consisted of cultured CD8+ T cells from PBMCs, taken from culture after CMV antigen stimulation. All receptors derive from a human donor in good health (CMV status not recorded). Some clones in this sample may be carry-over from other donors' samples. Each CDR3 is given with its conserved first and last residue. The D gene is left open where the match is weak. The size entry is marked missing in some rows and otherwise reads once, few, many or a size class.

V gene,J gene,clone size,D gene,CDR3 protein,CDR3 DNA
TRBV7-2,TRBJ1-5,NA,NA,CASSPLGPGNQPQHF,TGTGCCAGCAGCCCCCTCGGGCCCGGCAATCAGCCCCAGCATTTT
TRBV4-1,TRBJ2-2,NA,NA,CASSQVADLSTGELFF,TGCGCCAGCAGCCAAGTTGCGGACCTGAGCACCGGGGAGCTGTTTTTT
TRBV7-2,TRBJ2-2,many,NA,CASSPGPYTGELFF,TGTGCCAGCAGTCCCGGACCTTACACCGGGGAGCTGTTTTTT
TRBV29-1,TRBJ2-7,few,NA,CSAKPTDPSYEQYF,TGCAGCGCCAAACCGACAGATCCCTCCTACGAGCAGTACTTC
TRBV29-1,TRBJ1-2,few,TRBD1,CSARFMDRIYGYTF,TGCAGCGCTCGTTTTATGGACAGGATCTATGGCTACACCTTC
TRBV5-4,TRBJ1-1,NA,TRBD1,CATRQGADMNTEAFF,TGTGCCACCAGACAGGGGGCCGACATGAACACTGAAGCTTTCTTT
TRBV6-1,TRBJ1-1,many,TRBD1,CASSLTGGMNTEAFF,TGTGCCAGCAGTTTAACAGGGGGAATGAACACTGAAGCTTTCTTT
TRBV12-3/TRBV12-4,TRBJ1-1,many,NA,CASSLLLGTEAFF,TGTGCCAGCAGCCTTCTTCTGGGAACTGAAGCTTTCTTT
TRBV7-9,TRBJ2-7,NA,NA,CASSAWPTYEQYF,TGTGCCAGCAGTGCTTGGCCAACCTACGAGCAGTACTTC
TRBV27,TRBJ1-5,NA,NA,CASSYLGTSNQPQHF,TGTGCCAGCAGTTACCTTGGGACAAGCAATCAGCCCCAGCATTTT
TRBV7-6,TRBJ1-2,few,TRBD1,CASSIEPGQLYGYTF,TGTGCCAGCAGCATCGAGCCGGGACAGCTCTATGGCTACACCTTC
TRBV9,TRBJ2-1,NA,NA,CASSTQRGIYNEQFF,TGTGCCAGCAGCACCCAGCGAGGAATTTACAATGAGCAGTTCTTC
TRBV18,TRBJ2-1,NA,TRBD2,CASSPPMGGVGEQFF,TGTGCCAGCTCACCACCGATGGGGGGGGTAGGCGAGCAGTTCTTC
TRBV6-6,TRBJ2-2,NA,NA,CASSYLYKDTGELFF,TGTGCCAGCAGTTACCTCTACAAGGACACCGGGGAGCTGTTTTTT
TRBV27,TRBJ1-1,NA,TRBD1,CACRQGQVITDTEAFF,TGTGCCTGCAGACAGGGGCAGGTAATTACGGACACTGAAGCTTTCTTT
TRBV28,TRBJ2-1,many,NA,CASSRGGGPIF,TGTGCCAGCAGCCGGGGAGGGGGGCCCATCTTC
TRBV5-6,TRBJ1-1,once,NA,CASSDGGRTAFF,TGTGCCAGCAGCGATGGGGGGCGCACAGCTTTCTTT